The 18 T cell receptor beta chains reported below all come from one sample, sequenced in a study of CD8 T cells in ankylosing spondylitis. MiXCR was run by TCRdb on the 5' RACE reads, yielding one entry per CDR3 protein. The table has 220,000 or so distinct CDR3 sequences, 10% to 13% seen once; the top ten hold less than 25%. The sequenced material came from blood, either unsorted or a sorted T cell fraction (not recorded which). These receptors were collected from a male donor with ankylosing spondylitis or in good health (not recorded which).

This chain uses TRBV19 with TRBJ1-5; D may be TRBD1 (6 bases). In germline, CDR1 is LNHDA, CDR2 SQIVND (reference sequence). V shed 11 bases and J shed 1 base, with 21 bases lying between them. The CDR3 has 16 residues. As DNA, the CDR3 is TGTGCCTCGAAGATAGGGGACACTCTAAGCAATCAGCCCCAGCATTTT. This gives the protein CASKIGDTLSNQPQHF.

This clonotype was found a few times. This CDR3 reads CASSQDQRYGANVLTF. The CDR3 DNA follows: TGTGCCAGCAGCCAAGATCAGCGCTATGGGGCCAACGTCCTGACTTTC. The rearrangement links TRBV3-1 to TRBJ2-6; D not certain. The CDR3 totals 16 residues. Per germline, CDR1 LGHDT and CDR2 YNNKEL (reference sequence). Trimming removed 0 bases from V and 3 bases from J, with 9 bases in between.

This clonotype has ten or more counts. The V and J genes are TRBV12-3 or TRBV12-4 and TRBJ2-7, with D possibly matching TRBD2 (5 bases). Trimming pared 3 bases from V and 2 bases from J, leaving 11 bases between. The CDR3 length is 14 residues. The CDR3 region has the DNA TGTGCCAGCAGTTTCCGGGGTGTCGCCTACGAGCAGTACTTC. It specifies CASSFRGVAYEQYF.

Comments on this clonotype: A much larger clone differs by one base, so this may be a read error. V and J are TRBV25-1 and TRBJ1-4; TRBD1 matches 7 bases. Germline values: CDR1 MGHDK, CDR2 SYGVNS. Trimming cost V 11 bases and J 7 bases; bases outside gene matches: 13. CDR3 size: 14 residues. This chain's CDR3 is CACTGQVESEKLFF. The DNA for the CDR3 is TGTGCCTGCACCGGACAGGTCGAGAGTGAAAAACTGTTTTTT.

This clonotype came up a few times. The chain links TRBV7-2 to TRBJ2-3, with D tentatively TRBD2 (6 bases). Trimming removed 2 bases at V and 6 bases at J, with 15 bases between. The CDR3 covers 15 residues. Germline V gene lookup returns CDR1 SGHTA and CDR2 FQGNSA. Written as DNA, the CDR3 is TGTGCCAGCAGCTTAAGCCTAGCGATTCCCGATACGCAGTATTTT. Translation: CASSLSLAIPDTQYF.

This rearrangement joins TRBV10-3 to TRBJ1-5; 8 positions match TRBD1. The CDR3 loop spans 14 amino acids. Germline V gives CDR1 ENHRY, CDR2 SYGVKD. The V segment lost 9 bases and the J segment 7 bases; nucleotides outside the gene matches: 11. The CDR3 sequence: CAIRSDRDDQPQHF. The CDR3 DNA reads as TGTGCCATTCGATCGGACAGGGACGACCAGCCCCAGCATTTT.

The gene calls are TRBV20-1 and TRBJ1-5; a possible D gene is TRBD1 (6 bases). CDR3 length equals 14 residues. Per the germline V gene, CDR1 is DFQATT and CDR2 is SNEGSKA (reference sequence). The V and J ends lost 1 base and 7 bases respectively, with 14 bases between them. The CDR3 bases are TGCAGTGCTAGAGTGGGGCAGGGGACGCAGCCCCAGCATTTT. Its translation is CSARVGQGTQPQHF.

Notes on this clonotype: This may be a read error: a much more frequent sequence differs by one nucleotide. The rearrangement links TRBV12-5 to TRBJ2-5, with D perhaps TRBD2 (5 bases). CDR1 is LGHNT and CDR2 is FRNRAP in the germline V gene. This CDR3 has 15 residues. V was trimmed by 6 bases and J by 5 bases, leaving 19 bases between them. Written as DNA, the CDR3 is TGTGCTAGTGGAACCCGGGAAAGGGCCGGGGAGACCCAGTACTTC. It translates to CASGTRERAGETQYF. Full variable domain (rest looked up from reference TRBV12-5 and TRBJ2-5): DARVTQTPRHKVTEMGQEVTMRCQPILGHNTVFWYRQTMMQGLELLAYFRNRAPLDDSGMPKDRFSAEMPDATLATLKIQPSEPRDSAVYFCASGTRERAGETQYFGPGTRLLVL.

This chain connects TRBV6-1 to TRBJ1-1; D ambiguous. CDR1 and CDR2 from the germline V gene are MNHNS and SASEGT. Trimming removed 6 bases at V and 4 bases at J, with 15 bases between. This CDR3 contains 14 residues. CDR3 in amino acids: CASRPGIEITEAFF. CDR3 nucleotides: TGTGCCAGCAGACCGGGCATTGAAATCACTGAAGCTTTCTTT.

The sample holds many counts of this clonotype. The chain uses TRBV7-2 and TRBJ2-1; TRBD2 agrees at 8 bases. The CDR3 is 16 residues long. Germline-derived CDR1 and CDR2 are SGHTA and FQGNSA. The V gene end was trimmed by 5 bases and the J gene end by 9 bases; junction bases not matched to a gene: 15. The CDR3 here is CASSRRGGGMAPEQFF. Here the CDR3 DNA reads TGTGCCAGCAGCAGACGAGGCGGGGGGATGGCTCCTGAGCAGTTCTTC.

This clonotype has ten or more counts. This rearrangement joins TRBV7-2 to TRBJ2-3; weak D call: TRBD2 (5 bases). The germline V and J ends were trimmed by 3 bases and 4 bases, with 20 bases remaining between them. CDR3 size: 17 residues. Looked up from germline, CDR1 is SGHTA and CDR2 is FQGNSA. CDR3 amino acids: CASSLLTEGPRADTQYF. The DNA of the CDR3 is TGTGCCAGCAGCTTGCTGACCGAGGGTCCTAGAGCAGATACGCAGTATTTT.

This clonotype was found many times. The chain has TRBV12-3 or TRBV12-4 and TRBJ2-4; tentatively, D is TRBD1 (6 bases). The CDR3 runs 15 residues. V lost 1 base, J lost 0 bases, and 7 bases lay in between. This chain's CDR3 is CASSLGTVAKNIQYF. In DNA form, the CDR3 reads TGTGCCAGCAGTTTAGGGACAGTAGCCAAAAACATTCAGTACTTC.

The sample holds many counts of this clonotype. Here the CDR3 reads CAISESGRSEAFF. For the CDR3, the DNA is TGTGCCATCAGTGAGTCTGGCAGATCTGAAGCTTTCTTT. The chain recombines TRBV10-3 with TRBJ1-1; D gene uncertain. Trimming removed 0 bases at V and 6 bases at J, with 8 bases between. CDR1 ENHRY and CDR2 SYGVKD come from the germline V gene. The CDR3 length is 13 residues.

This clonotype appeared many times. V gene TRBV29-1 combines with J gene TRBJ1-5; TRBD1 is a possible D gene (6 bases). This CDR3 has 14 residues. Between the trimmed V and J ends, which lost 5 bases and 3 bases, there was a span of 14 bases. Germline CDR1 and CDR2: SQVTM and ANQGSEA. The CDR3 reads CSVSGQGINQPQHF. In DNA form, the CDR3 reads TGCAGCGTTAGCGGGCAGGGGATCAATCAGCCCCAGCATTTT.

This clonotype was picked up many times. The chain carries TRBV5-1 and TRBJ1-3; D is unresolved. V shed 0 bases and J shed 2 bases, with 21 bases lying between them. Per germline, CDR1 SGHRS and CDR2 YFSETQ. The CDR3 consists of 19 residues. In nucleotides, the CDR3 is TGCGCCAGCAGCTTGGTTTCAACAGACTTTATTGGGCCTGGAAACACCATATATTTT. This translates into CASSLVSTDFIGPGNTIYF.

This clonotype appeared a few times. The chain uses TRBV3-1 and TRBJ2-7; TRBD2 agrees at 8 bases. Trimming at V came to 1 base and at J to 8 bases, leaving 10 bases not matched to a gene. Germline CDR1 reads LGHDT; CDR2 reads YNNKEL (reference sequence). CDR3 length: 15 residues. The CDR3 sequence: CASSQVRSGGWKQYF. The DNA of the CDR3 is TGTGCCAGCAGCCAAGTGCGGAGCGGGGGTTGGAAGCAGTACTTC.

This clonotype was seen repeatedly, ten times or more. V and J are TRBV5-1 and TRBJ2-3, with D possibly TRBD2 on 5 matching bases. Germline values: CDR1 SGHRS, CDR2 YFSETQ. The CDR3 covers 16 residues. Trimming removed 1 base at V and 0 bases at J, with 12 bases between. The CDR3 is CASSLMGSSSTDTQYF. In DNA form, the CDR3 reads TGCGCCAGCAGCTTGATGGGGTCTAGCAGCACAGATACGCAGTATTTT.

In this sample, this clonotype turned up many times. V and J are TRBV6-5 and TRBJ2-1, with D perhaps matching TRBD1 (5 bases). Trimming removed 0 bases from V and 4 bases from J, with 16 bases in between. Germline CDR1 is MNHEY and CDR2 is SVGAGI. There are 17 residues in the CDR3. CDR3 amino acids: CASSYSGPRGIYNEQFF. The CDR3 DNA reads TGTGCCAGCAGTTACTCCGGCCCTAGGGGAATATACAATGAGCAGTTCTTC.